Listed below are T cell receptor beta chains from one sample, sequenced in a study of shared clonotypes between healthy human individuals. The repertoire was sequenced with immunoSEQ multiplex PCR; TCRdb's copy has only in-frame clones and lacks some. The repertoire holds about 1.1 million clones, with 77% as singletons. Sequenced: memory CD4+ T cells from PBMCs. These receptors came from a man between 18 and 35 years old in good health. Some clones in this sample may be carry-over from other donors' samples. Both conserved end residues are part of each CDR3. D genes are given only for firm matches. Clone size appears in some rows only: once, few, many, or a class for an expanded clone.

>TRBJ1-2|NA|TRBD1|TRBV2
TGTGCCAGCAGTGAGGGACAGGGGCAATTCTATGGCTACACCTTC
CASSEGQGQFYGYTF
>TRBJ2-3|NA|NA|TRBV29-1
TGCAGCGTCGGTCTTATATTAGGAGCAGATACGCAGTATTTT
CSVGLILGADTQYF
>TRBJ2-2|NA|NA|TRBV5-5
TGTGCCAGCAGCTTCCCCGGGGAGCTGTTTTTT
CASSFPGELFF
>TRBJ1-3|NA|NA|TRBV30
TGTGCCTGGGCCACGGGGATCTCTGGAAACACCATATATTTT
CAWATGISGNTIYF
>TRBJ2-2|once|NA|TRBV7-3
TGTGCCAGCAGCTTAAGTTTCGGGGCGAACACCGGGGAGCTGTTTTTT
CASSLSFGANTGELFF
>TRBJ1-2|few|NA|TRBV7-2
TGTGCCAGCAGCTTAGGGGGCTTCGATGGCTACACCTTC
CASSLGGFDGYTF
>TRBJ2-3|NA|NA|TRBV10-3
TGTGCCATCAGTGGGACGACAGATACGCAGTATTTT
CAISGTTDTQYF
>TRBJ1-3|NA|NA|TRBV2
TGTGCCAGCAGTGGGTCCGGAACTGGAAACACCATATATTTT
CASSGSGTGNTIYF
>TRBJ1-4|few|NA|TRBV10-2
TGCGCCAGCAGTAGCAGCCGGGGCAATGAAAAACTGTTTTTT
CASSSSRGNEKLFF
>TRBJ2-1|NA|TRBD2|TRBV25-1
TGTGCCAGCAGTGACACTAGCGGAGGCTCCTACAATGAGCAGTTCTTC
CASSDTSGGSYNEQFF
>TRBJ2-7|NA|TRBD1|TRBV5-4
TGTGCCAGCAGCTTGAAACAGGGGGCCTCCTACGAGCAGTACTTC
CASSLKQGASYEQYF
>TRBJ2-2|few|TRBD1|TRBV5-4
TGTGCCAGCAGCCCGAAACAGGGGGCGTACACCGGGGAGCTGTTTTTT
CASSPKQGAYTGELFF
>TRBJ2-3|NA|TRBD2|TRBV18
TGTGCCAGCTCACTGCAGCGGGAGGCCCCGGATACGCAGTATTTT
CASSLQREAPDTQYF
>TRBJ1-2|NA|TRBD1|TRBV9
TGTGCCAGCAGCGTCTTACAGGGGGCTGGCTACACCTTC
CASSVLQGAGYTF
>TRBJ2-5|NA|NA|TRBV15
TGTGCCACCACTGTGGTGCTAGGGCCGGGGGAGACCCAGTACTTC
CATTVVLGPGETQYF
>TRBJ1-2|NA|NA|TRBV14
TGTGCCAGCAGCCAAGATTGGGCAGGGGATGGGAACGGCTACACCTTC
CASSQDWAGDGNGYTF
>TRBJ2-7|once|TRBD1|TRBV18
TGTGCCAGCTCACCGAGACAGGGGACAACCTACGAGCAGTACTTC
CASSPRQGTTYEQYF
>TRBJ2-2|NA|TRBD2|TRBV9
TGTGCCAGCAGCGCCGGACTAGCCCTTAGCGGGGAGCTGTTTTTT
CASSAGLALSGELFF
>TRBJ2-1|NA|NA|TRBV11-2
TGTGCCAGCAGCTTAGGCGGCCAGCCGAGGCTCGATGAGCAGTTCTTC
CASSLGGQPRLDEQFF
>TRBJ2-1|NA|TRBD2|TRBV29-1
TGCAGCGTTGTATCTCTAGCGGCCTACAATGAGCAGTTCTTC
CSVVSLAAYNEQFF
>TRBJ1-1|NA|TRBD1|TRBV2
TGTGCCAGCCTCGATTCAGGGGGCTACACTGAAGCTTTCTTT
CASLDSGGYTEAFF